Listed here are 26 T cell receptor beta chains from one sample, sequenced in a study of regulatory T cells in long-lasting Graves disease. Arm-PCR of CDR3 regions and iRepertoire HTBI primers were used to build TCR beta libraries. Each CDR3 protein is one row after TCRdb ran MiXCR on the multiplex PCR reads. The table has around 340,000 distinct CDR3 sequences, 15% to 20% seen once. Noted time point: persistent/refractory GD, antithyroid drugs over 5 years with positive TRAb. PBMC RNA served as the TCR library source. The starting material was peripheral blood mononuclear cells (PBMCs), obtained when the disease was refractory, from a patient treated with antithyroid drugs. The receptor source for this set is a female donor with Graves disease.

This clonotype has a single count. Here the CDR3 reads CASSPTRGTSSADTQYF. CDR3 DNA: TGCGCCAGCAGTCCCACTCGGGGGACTAGCAGTGCAGATACGCAGTATTTT. J is TRBJ2-3 and V is TRBV5-1, with 9 bases fitting TRBD2. Germline trimming cut 5 bases from V and 4 bases from J; bases unmatched to any gene: 14. The CDR3 runs 17 residues. Germline CDR1 SGHRS, CDR2 YFSETQ.

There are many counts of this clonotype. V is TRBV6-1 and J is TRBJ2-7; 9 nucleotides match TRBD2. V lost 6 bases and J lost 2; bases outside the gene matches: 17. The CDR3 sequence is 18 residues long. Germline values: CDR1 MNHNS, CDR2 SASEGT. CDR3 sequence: CASRSYGASGGRTYEQYF. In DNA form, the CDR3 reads TGTGCCAGCAGAAGTTATGGGGCCAGCGGGGGGCGAACCTACGAGCAGTACTTC.

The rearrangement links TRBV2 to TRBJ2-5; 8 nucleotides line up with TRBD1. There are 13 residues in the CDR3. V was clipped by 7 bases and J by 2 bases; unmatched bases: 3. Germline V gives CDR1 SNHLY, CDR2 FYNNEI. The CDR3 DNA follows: TGTGCCAGCAATCGACAGGGGCAAGAGACCCAGTACTTC. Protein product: CASNRQGQETQYF.

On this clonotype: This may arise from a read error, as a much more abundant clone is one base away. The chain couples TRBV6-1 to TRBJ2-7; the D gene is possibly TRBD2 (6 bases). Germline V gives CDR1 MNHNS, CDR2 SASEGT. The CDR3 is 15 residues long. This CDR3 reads CASRVGLLLGHEQCF. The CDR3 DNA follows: TGTGCCAGCAGGGTGGGACTTCTGCTTGGGCACGAGCAGTGCTTC.

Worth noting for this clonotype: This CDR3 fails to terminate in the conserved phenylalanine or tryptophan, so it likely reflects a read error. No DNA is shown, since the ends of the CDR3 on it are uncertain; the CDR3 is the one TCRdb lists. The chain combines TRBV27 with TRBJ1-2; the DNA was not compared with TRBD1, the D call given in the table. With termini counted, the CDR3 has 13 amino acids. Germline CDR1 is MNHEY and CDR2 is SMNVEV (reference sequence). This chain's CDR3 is CASSLTRDRVRIL.

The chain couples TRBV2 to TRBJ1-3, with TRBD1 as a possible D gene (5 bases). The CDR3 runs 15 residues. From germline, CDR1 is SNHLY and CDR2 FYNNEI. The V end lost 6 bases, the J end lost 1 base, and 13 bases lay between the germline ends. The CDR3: CASRPQGPSGNTIYF. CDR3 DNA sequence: TGTGCCAGCAGACCGCAGGGTCCTTCTGGAAACACCATATATTTT.

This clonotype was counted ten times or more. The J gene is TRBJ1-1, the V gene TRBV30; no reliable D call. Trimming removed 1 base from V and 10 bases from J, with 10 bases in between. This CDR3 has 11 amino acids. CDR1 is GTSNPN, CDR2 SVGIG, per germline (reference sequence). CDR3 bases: TGTGCCTGGAGTGCGGCCCGGGGAGCTTTCTTT. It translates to CAWSAARGAFF.

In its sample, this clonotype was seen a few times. CDR3 DNA sequence: TGTGCCAGCAGTTTGTTGGGCCGAGGGTTCGGCACAGATACGCAGTATTTT. This encodes CASSLLGRGFGTDTQYF. This rearrangement joins TRBV28 to TRBJ2-3; D is perhaps TRBD2 (5 bases). Germline-derived CDR1 and CDR2 are MDHEN and SYDVKM. V was clipped by 3 bases and J by 1 base, with 17 bases between them. This CDR3 is 17 amino acids long.

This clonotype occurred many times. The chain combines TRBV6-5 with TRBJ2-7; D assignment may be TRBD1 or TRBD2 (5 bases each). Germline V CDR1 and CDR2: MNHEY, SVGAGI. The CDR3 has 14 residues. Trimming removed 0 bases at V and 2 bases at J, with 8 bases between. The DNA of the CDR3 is TGTGCCAGCAGTTACTCGAGGGGTACCTACGAGCAGTACTTC. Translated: CASSYSRGTYEQYF.

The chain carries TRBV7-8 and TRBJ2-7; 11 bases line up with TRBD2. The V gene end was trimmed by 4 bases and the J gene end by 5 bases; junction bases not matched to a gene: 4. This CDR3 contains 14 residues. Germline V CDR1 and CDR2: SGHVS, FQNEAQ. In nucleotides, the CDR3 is TGTGCCAGCAGCTGGGTGACTAGCGGGAACGAGCAGTACTTC. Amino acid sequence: CASSWVTSGNEQYF.

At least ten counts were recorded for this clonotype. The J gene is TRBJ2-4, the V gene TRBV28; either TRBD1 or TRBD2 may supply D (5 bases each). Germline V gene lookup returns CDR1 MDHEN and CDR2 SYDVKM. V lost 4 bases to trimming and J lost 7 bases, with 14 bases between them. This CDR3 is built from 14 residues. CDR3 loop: CASSYRGAANIQYF. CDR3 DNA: TGTGCCAGCAGTTATAGAGGGGCGGCGAACATTCAGTACTTC.

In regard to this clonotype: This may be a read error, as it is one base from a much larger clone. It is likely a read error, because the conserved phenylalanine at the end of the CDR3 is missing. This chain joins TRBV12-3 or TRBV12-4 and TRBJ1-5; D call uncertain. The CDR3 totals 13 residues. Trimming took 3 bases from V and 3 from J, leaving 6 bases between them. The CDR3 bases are TGTGCCAGCAGTTTTCCAGACAATCAGCCCCAGCATTCT. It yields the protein CASSFPDNQPQHS.

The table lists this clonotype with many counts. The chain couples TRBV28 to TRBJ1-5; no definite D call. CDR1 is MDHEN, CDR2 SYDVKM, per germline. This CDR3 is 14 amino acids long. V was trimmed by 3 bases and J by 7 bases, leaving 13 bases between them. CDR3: CASSFGDLGQPQHF. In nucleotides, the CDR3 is TGTGCCAGCAGTTTTGGGGATCTGGGCCAGCCCCAGCATTTT.

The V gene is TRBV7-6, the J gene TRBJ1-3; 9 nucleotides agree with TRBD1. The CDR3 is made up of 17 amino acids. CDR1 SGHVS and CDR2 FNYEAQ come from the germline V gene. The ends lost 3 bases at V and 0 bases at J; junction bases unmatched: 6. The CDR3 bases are TGTGCCAGCAGCTTGACAGGGGGTGTCTACTCTGGAAACACCATATATTTT. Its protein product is CASSLTGGVYSGNTIYF.

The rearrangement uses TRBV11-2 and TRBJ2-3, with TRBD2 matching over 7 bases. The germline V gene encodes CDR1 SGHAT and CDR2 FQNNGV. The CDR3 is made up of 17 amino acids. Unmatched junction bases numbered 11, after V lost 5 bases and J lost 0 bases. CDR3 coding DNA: TGTGCCAGCAGCCGCGGTTCGGGAGGTTCTAGCACAGATACGCAGTATTTT. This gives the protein CASSRGSGGSSTDTQYF.

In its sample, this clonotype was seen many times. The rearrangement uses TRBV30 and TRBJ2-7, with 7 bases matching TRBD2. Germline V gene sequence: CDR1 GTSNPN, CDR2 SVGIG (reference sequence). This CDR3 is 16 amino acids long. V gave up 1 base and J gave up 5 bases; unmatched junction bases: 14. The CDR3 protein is CAWSGISGGLIDEQYF. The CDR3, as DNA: TGTGCCTGGAGTGGTATATCGGGGGGACTAATCGACGAGCAGTACTTC.

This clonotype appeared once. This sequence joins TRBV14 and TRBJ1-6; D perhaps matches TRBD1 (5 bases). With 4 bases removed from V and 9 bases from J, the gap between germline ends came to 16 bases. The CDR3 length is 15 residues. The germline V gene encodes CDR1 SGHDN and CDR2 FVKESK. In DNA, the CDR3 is TGTGCCAGCAGCCTTACCGGGACCCTGGGTTCACCCCTCCACTTT. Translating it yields CASSLTGTLGSPLHF.

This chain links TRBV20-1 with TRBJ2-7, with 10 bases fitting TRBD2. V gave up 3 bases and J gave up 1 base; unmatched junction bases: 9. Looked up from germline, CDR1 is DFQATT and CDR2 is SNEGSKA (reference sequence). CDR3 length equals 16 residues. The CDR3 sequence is CSASVHGTSDSYEQYF. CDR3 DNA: TGCAGTGCTAGTGTCCACGGGACTAGCGATTCCTACGAGCAGTACTTC.

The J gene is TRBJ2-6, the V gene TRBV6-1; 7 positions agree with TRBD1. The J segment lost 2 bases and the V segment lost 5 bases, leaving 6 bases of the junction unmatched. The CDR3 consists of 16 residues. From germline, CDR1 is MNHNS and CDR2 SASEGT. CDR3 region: CASSPRTGAGANVLTF. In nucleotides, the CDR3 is TGTGCCAGCAGTCCGAGAACAGGGGCTGGGGCCAACGTCCTGACTTTC.

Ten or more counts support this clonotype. In DNA form, the CDR3 reads TGTGCCAGCAGTTACACACCACCGGGACTAGGACCCTACGAGCAGTACTTC. Translated: CASSYTPPGLGPYEQYF. The rearrangement links TRBV6-9 to TRBJ2-7, with 8 bases aligning to TRBD2. CDR3 length equals 17 residues. The V segment lost 3 bases and the J segment 2 bases; nucleotides outside the gene matches: 12. From germline, CDR1 is MNHGY and CDR2 SVAAGI.

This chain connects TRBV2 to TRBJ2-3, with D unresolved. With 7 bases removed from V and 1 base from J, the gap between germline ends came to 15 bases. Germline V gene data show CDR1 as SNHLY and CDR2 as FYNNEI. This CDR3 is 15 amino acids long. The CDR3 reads CASTGWGSGTDTQYF. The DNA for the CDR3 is TGTGCCAGCACTGGCTGGGGATCGGGCACAGATACGCAGTATTTT.

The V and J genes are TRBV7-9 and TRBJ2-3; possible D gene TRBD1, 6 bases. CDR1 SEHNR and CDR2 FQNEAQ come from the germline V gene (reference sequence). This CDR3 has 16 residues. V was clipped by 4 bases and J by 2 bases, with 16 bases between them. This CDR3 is CASSSVTGRSTDTQYF. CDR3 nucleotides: TGTGCCAGCAGCTCCGTGACAGGAAGATCCACAGATACGCAGTATTTT.

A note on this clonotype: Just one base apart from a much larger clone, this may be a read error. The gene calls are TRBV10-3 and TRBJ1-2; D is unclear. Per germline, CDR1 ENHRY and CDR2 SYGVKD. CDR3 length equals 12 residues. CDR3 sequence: CAISETAYGYIF. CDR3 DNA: TGTGCCATCAGTGAGACAGCGTATGGCTACATCTTC.

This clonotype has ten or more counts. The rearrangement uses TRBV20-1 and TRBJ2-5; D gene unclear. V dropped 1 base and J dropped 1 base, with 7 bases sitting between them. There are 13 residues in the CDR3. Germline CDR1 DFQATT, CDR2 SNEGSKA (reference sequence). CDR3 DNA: TGCAGTGCTAGAGTCCCGCTCCAAGAGACCCAGTACTTC. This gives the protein CSARVPLQETQYF.

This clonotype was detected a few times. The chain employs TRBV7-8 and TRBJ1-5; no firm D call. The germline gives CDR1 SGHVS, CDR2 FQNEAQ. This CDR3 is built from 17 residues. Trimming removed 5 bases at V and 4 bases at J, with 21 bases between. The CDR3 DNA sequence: TGTGCCAGCAGCGTAGAGATTACGAGGAAACGAAATCAGCCCCAGCATTTT. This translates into CASSVEITRKRNQPQHF.

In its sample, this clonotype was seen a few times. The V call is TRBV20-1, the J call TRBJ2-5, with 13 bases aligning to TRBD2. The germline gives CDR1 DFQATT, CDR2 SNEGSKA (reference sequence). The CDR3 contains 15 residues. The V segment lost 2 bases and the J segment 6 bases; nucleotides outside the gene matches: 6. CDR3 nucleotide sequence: TGCAGTGCTAGACCTACTAGCGGGGGGGGGAAGACCCAGTACTTC. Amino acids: CSARPTSGGGKTQYF.